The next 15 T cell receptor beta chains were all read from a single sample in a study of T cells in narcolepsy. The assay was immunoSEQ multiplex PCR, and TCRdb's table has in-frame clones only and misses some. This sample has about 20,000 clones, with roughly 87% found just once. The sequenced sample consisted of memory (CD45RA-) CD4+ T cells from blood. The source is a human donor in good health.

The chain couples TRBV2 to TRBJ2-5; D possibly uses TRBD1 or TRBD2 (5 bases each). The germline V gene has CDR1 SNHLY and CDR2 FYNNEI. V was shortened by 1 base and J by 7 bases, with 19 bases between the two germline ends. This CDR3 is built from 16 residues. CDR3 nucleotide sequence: TGTGCCAGCAGTGAAGTGCCCGGGACGGAGAGACGGACCCAGTACTTC. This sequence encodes CASSEVPGTERRTQYF.

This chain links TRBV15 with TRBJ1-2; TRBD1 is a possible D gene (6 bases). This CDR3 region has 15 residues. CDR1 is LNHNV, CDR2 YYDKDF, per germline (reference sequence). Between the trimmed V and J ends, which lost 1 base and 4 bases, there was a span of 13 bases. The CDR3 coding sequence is TGTGCCACCAGCAGAGGTGAGGGGGGAGCCTATGGCTACACCTTC. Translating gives CATSRGEGGAYGYTF. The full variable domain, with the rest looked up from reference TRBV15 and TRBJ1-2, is DAMVIQNPRYQVTQFGKPVTLSCSQTLNHNVMYWYQQKSSQAPKLLFHYYDKDFNNEADTPDNFQSRRPNTSFCFLDIRSPGLGDTAMYLCATSRGEGGAYGYTFGSGTRLTVV.

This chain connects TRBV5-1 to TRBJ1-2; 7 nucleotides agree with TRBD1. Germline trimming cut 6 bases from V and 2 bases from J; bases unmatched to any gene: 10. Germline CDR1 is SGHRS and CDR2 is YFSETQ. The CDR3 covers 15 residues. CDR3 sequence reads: CASIPTTGSNYGYTF. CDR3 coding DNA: TGCGCCAGCATCCCTACGACAGGGTCAAACTATGGCTACACCTTC. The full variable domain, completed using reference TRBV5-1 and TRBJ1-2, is KAGVTQTPRYLIKTRGQQVTLSCSPISGHRSVSWYQQTPGQGLQFLFEYFSETQRNKGNFPGRFSGRQFSNSRSEMNVSTLELGDSALYLCASIPTTGSNYGYTFGSGTRLTVV.

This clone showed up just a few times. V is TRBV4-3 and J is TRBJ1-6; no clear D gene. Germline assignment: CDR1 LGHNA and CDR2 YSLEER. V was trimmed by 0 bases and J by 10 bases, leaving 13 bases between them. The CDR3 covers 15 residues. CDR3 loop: CASSQEARSRSPLHF. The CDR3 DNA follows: TGCGCCAGCAGCCAAGAAGCTCGGTCGCGGTCACCCCTCCACTTT.

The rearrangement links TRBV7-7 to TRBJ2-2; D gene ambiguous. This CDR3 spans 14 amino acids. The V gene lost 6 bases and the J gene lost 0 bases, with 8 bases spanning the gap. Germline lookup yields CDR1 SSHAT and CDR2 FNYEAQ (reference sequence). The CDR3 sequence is CASSPTTNTGELFF. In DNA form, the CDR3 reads TGTGCCAGCAGTCCTACAACGAACACCGGGGAGCTGTTTTTT.

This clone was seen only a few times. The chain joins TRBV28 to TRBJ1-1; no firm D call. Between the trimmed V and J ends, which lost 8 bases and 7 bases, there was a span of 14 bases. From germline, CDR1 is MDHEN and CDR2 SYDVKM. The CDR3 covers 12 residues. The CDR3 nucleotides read TGTGCCAGCTCGGGTGGGATTGGTGAAGCTTTCTTT. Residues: CASSGGIGEAFF.

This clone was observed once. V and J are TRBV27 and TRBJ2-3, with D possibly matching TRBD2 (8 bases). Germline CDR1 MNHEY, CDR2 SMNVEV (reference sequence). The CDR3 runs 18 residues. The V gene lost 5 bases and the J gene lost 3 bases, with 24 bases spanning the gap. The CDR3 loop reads CASSRGGYSGNGTDTQYF. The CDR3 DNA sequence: TGTGCCAGCAGTCGAGGGGGCTATAGCGGGAACGGAACAGATACGCAGTATTTT.

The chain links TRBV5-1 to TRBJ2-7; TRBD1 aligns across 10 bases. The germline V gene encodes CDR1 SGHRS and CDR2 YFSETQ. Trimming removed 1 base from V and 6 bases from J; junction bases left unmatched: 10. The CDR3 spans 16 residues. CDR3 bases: TGCGCCAGCAGCTTGATCACCGGGACAGGGGTTGCCGAGCAGTACTTC. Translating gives CASSLITGTGVAEQYF. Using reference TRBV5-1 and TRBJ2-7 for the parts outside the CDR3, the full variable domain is KAGVTQTPRYLIKTRGQQVTLSCSPISGHRSVSWYQQTPGQGLQFLFEYFSETQRNKGNFPGRFSGRQFSNSRSEMNVSTLELGDSALYLCASSLITGTGVAEQYFGPGTRLTVT.

CDR3 DNA sequence: TGTGCCAGCAGCTTAGCCGCCCAGGGGAGCAATCAGCCCCAGCATTTT. Translation gives CASSLAAQGSNQPQHF. The chain links TRBV7-8 to TRBJ1-5; perhaps TRBD1 as D (6 bases). The CDR3 length is 16 residues. V lost 0 bases to trimming and J lost 1 base, with 10 bases between them. Germline-derived CDR1 and CDR2 are SGHVS and FQNEAQ.

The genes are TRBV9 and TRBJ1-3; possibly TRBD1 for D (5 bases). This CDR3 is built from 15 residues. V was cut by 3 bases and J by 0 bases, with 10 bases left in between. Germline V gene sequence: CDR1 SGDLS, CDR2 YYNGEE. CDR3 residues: CASSDQGSSGNTIYF. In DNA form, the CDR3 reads TGTGCCAGCAGCGACCAGGGTAGCTCTGGAAACACCATATATTTT.

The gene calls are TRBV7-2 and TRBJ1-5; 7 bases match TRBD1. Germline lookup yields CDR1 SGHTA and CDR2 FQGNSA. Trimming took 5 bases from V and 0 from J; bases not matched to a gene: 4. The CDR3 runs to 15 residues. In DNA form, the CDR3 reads TGTGCCAGCAGCCTGGACAGGAGTAGCAATCAGCCCCAGCATTTT. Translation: CASSLDRSSNQPQHF.

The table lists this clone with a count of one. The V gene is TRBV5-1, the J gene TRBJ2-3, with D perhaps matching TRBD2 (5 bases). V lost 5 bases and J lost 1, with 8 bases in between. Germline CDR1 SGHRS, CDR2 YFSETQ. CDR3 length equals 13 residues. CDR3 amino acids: CASRAEGTDTQYF. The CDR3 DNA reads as TGCGCCAGCAGAGCGGAGGGCACAGATACGCAGTATTTT.

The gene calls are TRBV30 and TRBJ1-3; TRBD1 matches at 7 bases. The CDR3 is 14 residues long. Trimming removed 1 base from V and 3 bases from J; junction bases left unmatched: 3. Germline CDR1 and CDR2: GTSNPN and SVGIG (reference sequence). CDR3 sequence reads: CAWSEGAGGNTIYF. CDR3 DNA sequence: TGTGCCTGGAGTGAGGGGGCCGGTGGAAACACCATATATTTT.

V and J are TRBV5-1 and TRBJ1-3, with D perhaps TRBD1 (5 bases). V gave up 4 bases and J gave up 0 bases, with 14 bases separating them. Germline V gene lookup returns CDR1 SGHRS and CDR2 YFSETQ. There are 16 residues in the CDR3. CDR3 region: CASSVQTGLSGNTIYF. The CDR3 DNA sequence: TGCGCCAGCAGCGTACAAACGGGGCTCTCTGGAAACACCATATATTTT.

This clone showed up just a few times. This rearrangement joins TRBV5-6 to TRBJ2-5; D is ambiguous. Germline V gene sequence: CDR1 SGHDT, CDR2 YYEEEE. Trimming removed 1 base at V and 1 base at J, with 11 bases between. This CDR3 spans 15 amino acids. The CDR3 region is CASSLWTLLQETQYF. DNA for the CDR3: TGTGCCAGCAGCTTGTGGACCTTGCTCCAAGAGACCCAGTACTTC.